This TCR beta chain was observed in a study of blood T cells in healthy people across ages. Study outcomes and limitations: Per million T cells, the diversity of TCR beta decreased roughly linearly as age advanced. Shifts in expanded clonotypes may have been confounded by donor CMV status, which was unknown.

This CDR3 region has 13 residues. The V gene's germline CDR1 is GTSNPN and CDR2 SVGIG (reference sequence). V was cut by 0 bases and J by 6 bases, with 9 bases left in between. It was with a sample-barcoded 5' primer and a J-beta primer mix that a second PCR of about 7 to 12 cycles was run. TCRdb reprocessed the 5' RACE reads via MiXCR and lists one record per CDR3 protein. The sample lists 1.5 million to 2 million distinct CDR3 sequences, 28% occurring once. With regard to this clonotype: Its specificity is not known.

This sequence was found in a woman aged 25 to 39 in good health. The J gene is TRBJ2-1, the V gene TRBV30, with no clear D. Material for sequencing was blood. The chain's CDR3 is CAWSVGAVNEQFF. The CDR3 DNA sequence: TGTGCCTGGAGTGTAGGCGCAGTCAATGAGCAGTTCTTC.